This entry lists 8 T cell receptor beta chains sequenced from one sample in a study of T-cell reconstitution after alpha-beta-depleted transplantation in children listed by TCRdb under 2016. The library was generated by PCR. The instrument given in TCRdb is Illumina HiSeq 2500. TCR library preparation used molecular barcoding, with unique molecular identifiers applied to normalize quantification of the TCRbeta repertoire. The public sequencing data were trimmed at Q25 with fastp and processed into clonotypes with MiXCR by TCRdb, which kept only in-frame beta chains. Under each unique CDR3 protein, matching rows form one entry showing the most common genes and DNA. Counted in this sample were approximately 640,000 distinct CDR3 sequences; over 15% of them appeared once. The ten largest clones take up over 0.95% of the sample. The sequencing used PBMCs from the stem cell graft donor, collected from the stem cell graft. The receptors derive from a human donor who donated a stem cell graft to a child with acute myeloid leukemia.

This chain connects TRBV20-1 to TRBJ1-6; 8 nucleotides match TRBD1. CDR3 length equals 14 residues. Trimming at V came to 2 bases and at J to 9 bases, leaving 6 bases not matched to a gene. The germline CDR1 and CDR2 sequences are DFQATT and SNEGSKA (reference sequence). The CDR3: CSARPGQEASPLHF. As DNA, the CDR3 is TGCAGTGCTAGACCGGGACAGGAGGCTTCACCCCTCCACTTT.

This chain joins TRBV20-1 and TRBJ2-1; 14 nucleotides match TRBD2. J was trimmed by 0 bases and V by 5 bases; bases with no gene match: 9. The CDR3 consists of 18 residues. Germline CDR1 reads DFQATT; CDR2 reads SNEGSKA (reference sequence). This CDR3 reads CSARRTSGGPPSYNEQFF. The CDR3 DNA reads TGCAGTGCTCGCAGGACTAGCGGGGGGCCTCCCTCCTACAATGAGCAGTTCTTC.

This clonotype occurred many times. V is TRBV20-1 and J is TRBJ2-7; tentative D call: TRBD2 (6 bases). The CDR3 is 14 residues long. Trimming pared 1 base from V and 3 bases from J, leaving 13 bases between. CDR1 is DFQATT, CDR2 SNEGSKA, per germline (reference sequence). The CDR3 loop reads CSARVEGKGYEQYF. CDR3 in DNA: TGCAGTGCTAGAGTGGAGGGAAAAGGCTACGAGCAGTACTTC.

This clonotype showed up many times. The chain is built from TRBV20-1 and TRBJ2-7; the match to TRBD2 covers 9 bases. V trimming: 4 bases; J trimming: 3 bases; junction bases outside the gene matches: 4. CDR1 and CDR2 from the germline V gene are DFQATT and SNEGSKA (reference sequence). This CDR3 region has 13 residues. The CDR3 loop is CSATAGGRYEQYV. The CDR3 bases are TGCAGTGCTACGGCGGGGGGGCGCTACGAGCAGTACGTC.

This clonotype appeared many times. V is TRBV7-2 and J is TRBJ1-5; a possible D gene is TRBD1 (6 bases). From germline, CDR1 is SGHTA and CDR2 FQGNSA. The CDR3 extends over 12 amino acids. V was shortened by 2 bases and J by 16 bases, with 15 bases between the two germline ends. CDR3 residues: CASSLMRTALHF. In DNA, the CDR3 is TGTGCCAGCAGCTTAATGAGGACAGCCCTTCATTTT.

This clonotype was counted ten times or more. The chain couples TRBV27 to TRBJ1-3, with D tentatively TRBD1 (5 bases). The CDR3 has 14 residues. V lost 4 bases and J lost 4, with 11 bases in between. The germline V gene encodes CDR1 MNHEY and CDR2 SMNVEV (reference sequence). The CDR3 region is CASSYIAGGNTIYF. The CDR3 region has the DNA TGTGCCAGCAGTTACATCGCAGGGGGAAACACCATATATTTT.

In this sample, this clonotype turned up many times. This chain links TRBV6-4 with TRBJ2-1, with 7 bases lining up with TRBD1. The germline V gene encodes CDR1 MRHNA and CDR2 SNTAGT. The CDR3 is 14 amino acids. The V segment lost 4 bases and the J segment 7 bases; nucleotides outside the gene matches: 7. The CDR3 region has the DNA TGTGCCAGCAGTGCTACAGGGGTCGAGAATGAGCAGTTCTTC. Translated: CASSATGVENEQFF.

This clonotype occurred many times. The rearrangement joins TRBV13 to TRBJ2-1, with D hard to call. Trimming removed 1 base from V and 4 bases from J, with 14 bases in between. Germline loops: CDR1 PRHDT, CDR2 FYEKMQ (reference sequence). CDR3 length: 16 residues. CDR3 DNA: TGTGCCAGCAGCTTAGTATCCGAGCTCGGATACAATGAGCAGTTCTTC. Its translation: CASSLVSELGYNEQFF. Looking up the rest from reference TRBV13 and TRBJ2-1 gives the full variable domain: AAGVIQSPRHLIKEKRETATLKCYPIPRHDTVYWYQQGPGQDPQFLISFYEKMQSDKGSIPDRFSAQQFSDYHSELNMSSLELGDSALYFCASSLVSELGYNEQFFGPGTRLTVL.